A single sample is the source of the 7 T cell receptor beta chains below, sequenced in a study of T cell changes during pregnancy in multiple sclerosis. Libraries were prepared by immunoSEQ multiplex PCR; TCRdb keeps only in-frame clonotypes and omits some of them. The table lists fewer than 40,000 clones, about nine tenths of them singletons, with approximately 0.35% in the top ten. The sample here was CD4+ T cells from peripheral blood mononuclear cells, taken after pregnancy. These receptor sequences come from a female donor in good health, enrolled as a control in a pregnancy study.

The chain couples TRBV19 to TRBJ2-7; 8 bases agree with TRBD1. Germline values: CDR1 LNHDA, CDR2 SQIVND (reference sequence). The J segment lost 3 bases and the V segment lost 6 bases, leaving 10 bases of the junction unmatched. The CDR3 runs to 15 residues. For the CDR3, the DNA is TGTGCCAGTAGCCCAGACAGGGGTCGAAACTACGAGCAGTACTTC. Translation: CASSPDRGRNYEQYF.

The V and J genes are TRBV10-3 and TRBJ2-5; 10 bases are a match to TRBD1. The CDR3 spans 15 residues. Germline CDR1 and CDR2: ENHRY and SYGVKD. Losses at the gene ends were 0 bases for V and 5 bases for J; bases not matched to a gene: 3. The CDR3, as DNA: TGTGCCATCAGTGAGTCCGGGACAGGGGTCGAGACCCAGTACTTC. Translating it yields CAISESGTGVETQYF.

The chain recombines TRBV7-2 with TRBJ2-7, with 10 bases identical to TRBD2. The CDR3 sequence is 15 residues long. The germline V gene has CDR1 SGHTA and CDR2 FQGNSA. After removal of 7 bases from V and 3 bases from J, the junction contained 9 bases not matched to a gene. The CDR3 region has the DNA TGTGCCAGCACCCCCCTACTAGCGGGACACTACGAGCAGTACTTC. Translated, it gives CASTPLLAGHYEQYF.

The genes are TRBV27 and TRBJ2-2; maybe TRBD1 (6 bases). Deletions cut 6 bases from V and 5 bases from J, with 13 bases between. The germline CDR1 and CDR2 sequences are MNHEY and SMNVEV (reference sequence). This CDR3 contains 14 residues. The CDR3 coding sequence is TGTGCCAGCAGCAAACAGGGTAGAACCGGGGAGCTGTTTTTT. Translating gives CASSKQGRTGELFF.

The J gene is TRBJ1-2, the V gene TRBV6-5, with D tentatively TRBD1 (5 bases). The CDR3 totals 14 residues. The V gene's germline CDR1 is MNHEY and CDR2 SVGAGI. The V gene lost 5 bases and the J gene lost 4 bases, with 14 bases spanning the gap. CDR3 coding DNA: TGTGCCAGCAGTCTAACGACAGCAACCTATGGCTACACCTTC. This encodes CASSLTTATYGYTF.

The CDR3 reads CASSLVASGGGFTDTQYF. DNA of the CDR3: TGTGCCAGCAGCTTGGTGGCTAGCGGTGGAGGTTTCACAGATACGCAGTATTTT. The chain joins TRBV5-6 to TRBJ2-3; the match to TRBD2 covers 7 bases. CDR1 is SGHDT and CDR2 is YYEEEE in the germline V gene. V gave up 0 bases and J gave up 2 bases; unmatched junction bases: 12. The length of the CDR3 is 18 residues. Complete variable domain (other parts from reference TRBV5-6 and TRBJ2-3): DAGVTQSPTHLIKTRGQQVTLRCSPKSGHDTVSWYQQALGQGPQFIFQYYEEEERQRGNFPDRFSGHQFPNYSSELNVNALLLGDSALYLCASSLVASGGGFTDTQYFGPGTRLTVL.

This chain joins TRBV10-1 and TRBJ2-1; a weak D match, TRBD1 (6 bases). The CDR3 extends over 18 amino acids. The germline V gene has CDR1 WNHNN and CDR2 SYGVQD (reference sequence). V was shortened by 2 bases and J by 4 bases, with 21 bases between the two germline ends. This CDR3 is CASSEGRILGASYNEQFF. CDR3 in DNA: TGCGCCAGCAGTGAGGGACGGATCTTGGGGGCTAGTTACAATGAGCAGTTCTTC.